The clone carrying this TCR beta chain was seen ten or more times. The data belong to a study of regulatory T cells in long-lasting Graves disease. Time point reported: persistent/refractory GD, antithyroid drugs over 5 years with positive TRAb. Generation of the TCR library employed RNA extracted from PBMCs. The authors built TCR beta libraries using iRepertoire HTBI primers and Arm-PCR of CDR3 regions. TCRdb independently ran MiXCR on the multiplex PCR reads; one entry per CDR3 protein. The sample has about 460,000 distinct CDR3 sequences; about 20% are singletons. With 1 base removed from V and 8 bases from J, the gap between germline ends came to 17 bases. Germline assignment: CDR1 SEHNR and CDR2 FQNEAQ (reference sequence). This CDR3 comprises 15 residues.

The chain carries TRBV7-9 and TRBJ1-1, with a weak D call TRBD1 (6 bases). This receptor was identified in a female donor with Graves disease. The sequenced sample was peripheral blood mononuclear cells (PBMCs), obtained when the disease was refractory, from a patient treated with antithyroid drugs. The CDR3 here is CASSLGGQKGVEAFF. The CDR3 coding sequence is TGTGCCAGCAGCTTAGGGGGGCAGAAAGGTGTCGAAGCTTTCTTT.